Listed below are T cell receptor beta chains from one sample, sequenced in a study of shared clonotypes between healthy human individuals. TCRdb's table, derived via immunoSEQ multiplex PCR, lists solely in-frame clones and lacks some. The sample has approximately 1.5 million clones, 98% seen once. Sequencing used naive CD4+ T cells sorted from blood. These receptors came from a man between 25 and 39 years old in good health. The CDR3 runs from the conserved cysteine through the conserved F or W. D genes are given only for firm matches. The size entry is marked missing in some rows and otherwise reads once, few, many or a size class.

d_call	clone_size	cdr3_length	v_call	j_call	cdr3_aa	cdr3_nt
TRBD2	.	13	TRBV15	TRBJ2-1	CATTSAGHNEQFF	TGTGCCACCACATCAGCGGGGCACAATGAGCAGTTCTTC
TRBD1	.	16	TRBV5-4	TRBJ1-2	CASSVWTGEGFYGYTF	TGTGCCAGCAGCGTATGGACAGGGGAGGGATTCTATGGCTACACCTTC
.	.	16	TRBV2	TRBJ1-4	CASSDGTQATNEKLFF	TGTGCCAGCAGTGATGGCACCCAGGCAACTAATGAAAAACTGTTTTTT
TRBD1	.	15	TRBV6-4	TRBJ2-2	CASSLGQGLGGELFF	TGTGCCAGCAGCCTGGGACAGGGGCTTGGCGGGGAGCTGTTTTTT
.	.	14	TRBV11-3	TRBJ2-7	CASSPRRNSYEQYF	TGTGCCAGCAGCCCAAGACGGAACTCCTACGAGCAGTACTTC
.	.	12	TRBV29-1	TRBJ1-2	CSVERTGYGYTF	TGCAGCGTTGAAAGAACCGGATATGGCTACACCTTC
.	.	11	TRBV29-1	TRBJ2-1	CSVEFAGEQFF	TGCAGCGTTGAATTTGCGGGAGAGCAGTTCTTC
.	.	12	TRBV6-5	TRBJ1-2	CASSHRDRGYTF	TGTGCCAGCAGTCACAGGGATCGTGGCTACACCTTC
TRBD2	.	15	TRBV7-2	TRBJ2-7	CASSLWRGGLYEQYF	TGTGCCAGCAGTCTTTGGAGGGGAGGGTTGTACGAGCAGTACTTC
.	.	15	TRBV7-2	TRBJ1-1	CASSIDLQPNTEAFF	TGTGCCAGCAGCATAGATTTACAGCCTAACACTGAAGCTTTCTTT
.	.	15	TRBV11-2	TRBJ1-3	CASSKNRDLGNTIYF	TGTGCCAGCAGCAAGAACAGGGACCTCGGAAACACCATATATTTT
.	.	16	TRBV4-2	TRBJ1-4	CASSQDSTATNEKLFF	TGTGCCAGCAGCCAAGATTCAACAGCAACTAATGAAAAACTGTTTTTT
TRBD1	.	14	TRBV19	TRBJ1-2	CASCPGQGVGGYTF	TGTGCCAGTTGCCCGGGACAGGGGGTAGGTGGCTACACCTTC
TRBD2	.	17	TRBV5-1	TRBJ2-1	CASSPAGGTSSYNEQFF	TGCGCCAGCAGCCCCGCCGGCGGGACTAGCTCCTACAATGAGCAGTTCTTC
.	.	13	TRBV5-1	TRBJ1-5	CASSLLTDQPQHF	TGCGCCAGCAGCTTACTAACTGATCAGCCCCAGCATTTT
TRBD2	.	14	TRBV7-6	TRBJ2-7	CASSLGALAGEQYF	TGTGCCAGCAGCTTGGGTGCACTAGCGGGCGAGCAGTACTTC
.	.	14	TRBV7-9	TRBJ1-3	CASSLNLGPNTIYF	TGTGCCAGCAGCTTAAATCTGGGACCAAACACCATATATTTT
TRBD1	.	14	TRBV10-3	TRBJ2-7	CAISDTGTAYEQYF	TGTGCCATCAGTGATACCGGGACAGCGTACGAGCAGTACTTC
TRBD1	.	16	TRBV7-9	TRBJ1-2	CASSPANRGVDYGYTF	TGTGCCAGCAGCCCGGCTAACAGGGGAGTTGACTATGGCTACACCTTC
TRBD2	.	15	TRBV6-5	TRBJ2-1	CASSSRGGLGNEQFF	TGTGCCAGCAGTTCCCGGGGGGGTTTAGGGAATGAGCAGTTCTTC
.	.	16	TRBV2	TRBJ2-2	CASMRQGSILSGELFF	TGTGCCAGCATGCGGCAGGGGTCTATTCTTTCCGGGGAGCTGTTTTTT
.	.	14	TRBV7-2	TRBJ2-1	CASSLELSYNEQFF	TGTGCCAGCAGCTTAGAGCTATCCTACAATGAGCAGTTCTTC
.	once	10	TRBV6-5	TRBJ1-1	CALCRAEAFF	TGTGCGCTGTGTCGCGCTGAAGCTTTCTTT
.	.	12	TRBV29-1	TRBJ1-4	CSVGGVSEKLFF	TGCAGCGTGGGCGGTGTTTCTGAAAAACTGTTTTTT
TRBD1	.	15	TRBV14	TRBJ2-3	CASSITGGFTDTQYF	TGTGCCAGCAGCATTACAGGGGGTTTCACAGATACGCAGTATTTT
.	.	16	TRBV28	TRBJ1-3	CASSSRGEWSGNTIYF	TGTGCCAGCAGTTCACGGGGCGAATGGTCTGGAAACACCATATATTTT
.	.	12	TRBV18	TRBJ1-1	CASSPAATEAFF	TGTGCCAGCTCACCAGCGGCCACTGAAGCTTTCTTT
.	.	14	TRBV5-5	TRBJ2-5	CASSMRPYGETQYF	TGTGCCAGCAGCATGCGGCCCTATGGAGAGACCCAGTACTTC
TRBD2	.	14	TRBV18	TRBJ2-5	CASSPGRVQETQYF	TGTGCCAGCTCACCCGGGAGGGTACAAGAGACCCAGTACTTC
.	once	12	TRBV9	TRBJ2-7	CASTLRLHEQYF	TGTGCCAGCACACTTCGGCTCCACGAGCAGTACTTC
TRBD1	.	15	TRBV28	TRBJ2-1	CASSVTGGFYNEQFF	TGTGCCAGCAGTGTGACAGGGGGCTTCTACAATGAGCAGTTCTTC
.	.	12	TRBV5-4	TRBJ2-5	CAGRTEKETQYF	TGTGCCGGGCGGACAGAAAAAGAGACCCAGTACTTC
.	.	17	TRBV5-4	TRBJ1-3	CASSMGGGGRSGNTIYF	TGTGCCAGCAGCATGGGTGGCGGGGGGCGGTCTGGAAACACCATATATTTT
.	once	12	TRBV28	TRBJ2-3	CVSGGVTDTQYF	TGTGTTTCTGGAGGGGTCACAGATACGCAGTATTTT
.	.	14	TRBV21-1	TRBJ2-7	CASSQTGGTYEQYF	TGTGCCAGCAGCCAGACAGGGGGGACCTACGAGCAGTACTTC
TRBD1	once	14	TRBV4-3	TRBJ1-2	CASSRTGDGYGYTF	TGCGCCAGCAGCCGCACAGGGGACGGCTATGGCTACACCTTC
TRBD1	.	15	TRBV27	TRBJ2-1	CASSPGQGYWNEQFF	TGTGCCAGCAGTCCGGGACAGGGATATTGGAATGAGCAGTTCTTC
.	once	12	TRBV30	TRBJ1-2	CAWTGGDYGYTF	TGTGCCTGGACCGGGGGTGACTATGGCTACACCTTC
.	.	16	TRBV21-1	TRBJ2-7	CASSKQTSRVRYEQYF	TGTGCCAGCAGCAAGCAGACTAGCAGAGTCCGCTACGAGCAGTACTTC
TRBD1	.	13	TRBV7-3	TRBJ1-1	CASSLQGAAEAFF	TGTGCCAGCAGCTTACAGGGGGCCGCTGAAGCTTTCTTT
.	.	17	TRBV27	TRBJ2-1	CASSYRTLPSSYNEQFF	TGTGCCAGCAGTTATCGGACCTTACCGAGCTCCTACAATGAGCAGTTCTTC
.	.	15	TRBV12-2	TRBJ1-5	CASRGTGNSNQPQHF	TGTGCAAGTCGGGGAACAGGGAATAGCAATCAGCCCCAGCATTTT
.	.	15	TRBV5-4	TRBJ2-3	CASSGSGRPTDTQYF	TGTGCCAGCAGCGGATCAGGTCGTCCCACAGATACGCAGTATTTT
.	.	15	TRBV5-1	TRBJ2-5	CASSGGPQGRETQYF	TGCGCCAGCAGCGGCGGGCCACAGGGGAGGGAGACCCAGTACTTC
TRBD1	once	14	TRBV5-1	TRBJ1-2	CASSKGAGDYGYTF	TGCGCCAGCAGCAAGGGGGCAGGGGACTATGGCTACACCTTC
TRBD2	.	16	TRBV19	TRBJ2-3	CASSIAAGGSTDTQYF	TGTGCCAGTAGTATAGCAGCGGGAGGTAGCACAGATACGCAGTATTTT